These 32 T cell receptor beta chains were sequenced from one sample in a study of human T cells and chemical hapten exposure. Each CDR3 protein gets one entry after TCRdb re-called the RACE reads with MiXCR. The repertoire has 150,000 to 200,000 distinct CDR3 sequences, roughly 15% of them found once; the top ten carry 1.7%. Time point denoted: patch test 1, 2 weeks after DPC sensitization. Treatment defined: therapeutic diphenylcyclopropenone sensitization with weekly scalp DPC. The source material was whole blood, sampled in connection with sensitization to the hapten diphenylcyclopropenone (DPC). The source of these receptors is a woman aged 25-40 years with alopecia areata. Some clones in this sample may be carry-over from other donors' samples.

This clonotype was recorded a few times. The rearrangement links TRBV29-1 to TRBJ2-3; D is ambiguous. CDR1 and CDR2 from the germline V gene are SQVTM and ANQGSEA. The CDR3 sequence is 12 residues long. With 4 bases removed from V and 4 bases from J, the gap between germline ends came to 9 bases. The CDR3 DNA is TGCAGCGTTGCGTCCGAGGCAGATACGCAGTATTTT. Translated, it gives CSVASEADTQYF.

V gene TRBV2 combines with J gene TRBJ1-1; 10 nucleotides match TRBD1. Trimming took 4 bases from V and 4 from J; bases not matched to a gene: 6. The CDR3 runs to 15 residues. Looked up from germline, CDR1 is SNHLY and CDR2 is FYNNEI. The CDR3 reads CASSGRTGGGTEAFF. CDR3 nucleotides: TGTGCCAGCAGTGGGAGGACAGGGGGAGGCACTGAAGCTTTCTTT.

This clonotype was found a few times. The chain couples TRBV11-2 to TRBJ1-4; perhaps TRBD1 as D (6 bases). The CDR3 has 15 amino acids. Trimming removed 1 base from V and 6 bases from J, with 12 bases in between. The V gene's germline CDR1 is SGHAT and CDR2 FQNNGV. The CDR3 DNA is TGTGCCAGCAGCTTAGGTGGGGGGCTCGATGAAAAACTGTTTTTT. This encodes CASSLGGGLDEKLFF.

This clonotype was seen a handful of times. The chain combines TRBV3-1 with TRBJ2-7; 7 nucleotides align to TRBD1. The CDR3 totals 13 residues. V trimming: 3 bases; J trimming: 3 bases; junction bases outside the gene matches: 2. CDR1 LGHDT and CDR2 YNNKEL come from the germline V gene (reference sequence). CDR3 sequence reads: CASSQGQNYEQYF. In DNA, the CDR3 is TGTGCCAGCAGCCAGGGACAGAACTACGAGCAGTACTTC.

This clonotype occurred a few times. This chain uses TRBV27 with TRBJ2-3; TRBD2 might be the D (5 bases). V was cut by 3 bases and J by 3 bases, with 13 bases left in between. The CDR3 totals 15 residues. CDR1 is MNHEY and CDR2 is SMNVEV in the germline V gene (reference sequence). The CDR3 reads CASSLLPEATDTQYF. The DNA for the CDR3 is TGTGCCAGCAGTTTGCTTCCGGAGGCTACAGATACGCAGTATTTT.

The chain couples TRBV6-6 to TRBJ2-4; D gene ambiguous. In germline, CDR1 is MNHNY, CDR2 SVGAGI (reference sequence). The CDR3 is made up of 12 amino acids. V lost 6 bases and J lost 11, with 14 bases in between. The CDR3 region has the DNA TGTGCCAGCAGCGTCGGTAATAGAGTTCAGTACTTC. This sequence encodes CASSVGNRVQYF.

The CDR3, as DNA: TGTGCCAGCAGTTTCCCCTTACTTCTGACTAGCGGGAGGTCGTACCAAGAGACCCAGTACTTC. Translated: CASSFPLLLTSGRSYQETQYF. The genes are TRBV28 and TRBJ2-5; 13 nucleotides agree with TRBD2. Germline V lookup: CDR1 MDHEN, CDR2 SYDVKM. V lost 3 bases to trimming and J lost 0 bases; unmatched junction nucleotides: 16. The CDR3 loop spans 21 amino acids.

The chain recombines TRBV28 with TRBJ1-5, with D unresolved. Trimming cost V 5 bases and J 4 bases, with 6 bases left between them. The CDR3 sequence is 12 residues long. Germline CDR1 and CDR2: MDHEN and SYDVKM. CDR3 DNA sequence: TGTGCCAGCAGTCCACCGAATCAGCCCCAGCATTTT. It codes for CASSPPNQPQHF.

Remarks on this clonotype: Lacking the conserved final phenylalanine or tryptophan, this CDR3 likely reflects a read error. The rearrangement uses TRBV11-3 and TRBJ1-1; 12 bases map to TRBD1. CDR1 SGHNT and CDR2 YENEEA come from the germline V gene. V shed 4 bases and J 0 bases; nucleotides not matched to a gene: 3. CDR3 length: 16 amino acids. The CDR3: CASSSRDRGLNTEAFL. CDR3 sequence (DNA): TGTGCCAGCAGCTCCCGGGACAGGGGGCTGAACACTGAAGCTTTCCTT.

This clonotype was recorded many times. The CDR3 nucleotides read TGTGCCAGCAGCGGGGCCCACGAGCAGTACTTC. Its protein is CASSGAHEQYF. The chain links TRBV11-2 to TRBJ2-7; tentative D call: TRBD1 (5 bases). Germline V gene sequence: CDR1 SGHAT, CDR2 FQNNGV. The CDR3 length is 11 residues. The V and J ends lost 5 bases and 5 bases respectively, with 7 bases between them.

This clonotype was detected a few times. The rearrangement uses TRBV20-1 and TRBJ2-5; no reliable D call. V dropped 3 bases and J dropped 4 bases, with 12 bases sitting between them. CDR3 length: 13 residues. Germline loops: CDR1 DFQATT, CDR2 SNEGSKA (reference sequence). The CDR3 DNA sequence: TGCAGTGCTAGCACCCTCGGGCTAGAGACCCAGTACTTC. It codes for CSASTLGLETQYF.

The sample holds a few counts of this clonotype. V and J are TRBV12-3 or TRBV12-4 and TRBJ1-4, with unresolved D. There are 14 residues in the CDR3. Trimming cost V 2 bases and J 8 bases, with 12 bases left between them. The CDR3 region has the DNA TGTGCCAGCAGTTTACTCGCGGATGGCGAAAAACTGTTTTTT. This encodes CASSLLADGEKLFF.

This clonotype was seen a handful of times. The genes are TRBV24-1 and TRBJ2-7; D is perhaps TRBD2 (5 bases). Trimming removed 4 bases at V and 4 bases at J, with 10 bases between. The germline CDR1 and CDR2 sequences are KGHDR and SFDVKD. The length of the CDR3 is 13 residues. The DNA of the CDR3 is TGTGCCACCAGTGAGGGGAGATCATACGAGCAGTACTTC. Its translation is CATSEGRSYEQYF.

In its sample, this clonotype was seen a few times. The CDR3 reads CASSWGTSGDEQYF. CDR3 nucleotide sequence: TGTGCCAGCAGCTGGGGGACATCCGGCGACGAGCAGTACTTC. V gene TRBV5-6 combines with J gene TRBJ2-7; weak D call: TRBD1 (6 bases). V lost 3 bases and J lost 5, with 15 bases in between. This CDR3 contains 14 residues. Germline V CDR1 and CDR2: SGHDT, YYEEEE.

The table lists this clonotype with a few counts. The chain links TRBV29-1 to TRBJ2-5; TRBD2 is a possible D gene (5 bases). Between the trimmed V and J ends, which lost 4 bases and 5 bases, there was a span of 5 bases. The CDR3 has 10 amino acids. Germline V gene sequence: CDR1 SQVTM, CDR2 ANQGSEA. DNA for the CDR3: TGCAGCGTTGGAGGGGAGACCCAGTACTTC. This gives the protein CSVGGETQYF. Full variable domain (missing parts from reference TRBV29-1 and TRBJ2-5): SAVISQKPSRDICQRGTSLTIQCQVDSQVTMMFWYRQQPGQSLTLIATANQGSEATYESGFVIDKFPISRPNLTFSTLTVSNMSPEDSSIYLCSVGGETQYFGPGTRLLVL.

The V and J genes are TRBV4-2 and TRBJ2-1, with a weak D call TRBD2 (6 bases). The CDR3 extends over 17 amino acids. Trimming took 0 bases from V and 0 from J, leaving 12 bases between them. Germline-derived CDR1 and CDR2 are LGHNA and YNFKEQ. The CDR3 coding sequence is TGTGCCAGCAGCCAAGAATGGGAGACTAGCTCCTACAATGAGCAGTTCTTC. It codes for CASSQEWETSSYNEQFF.

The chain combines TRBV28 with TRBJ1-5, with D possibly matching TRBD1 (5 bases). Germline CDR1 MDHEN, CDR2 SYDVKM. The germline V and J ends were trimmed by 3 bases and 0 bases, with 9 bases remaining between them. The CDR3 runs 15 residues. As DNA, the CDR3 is TGTGCCAGCAGTTTTCAGGGTCGTAGCAATCAGCCCCAGCATTTT. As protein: CASSFQGRSNQPQHF.

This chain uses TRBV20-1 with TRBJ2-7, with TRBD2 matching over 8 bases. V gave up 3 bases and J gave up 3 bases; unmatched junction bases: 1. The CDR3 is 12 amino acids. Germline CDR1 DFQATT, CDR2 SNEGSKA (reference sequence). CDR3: CSARSGSYEQYF. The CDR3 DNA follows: TGCAGTGCTAGGAGCGGGAGCTACGAGCAGTACTTC.

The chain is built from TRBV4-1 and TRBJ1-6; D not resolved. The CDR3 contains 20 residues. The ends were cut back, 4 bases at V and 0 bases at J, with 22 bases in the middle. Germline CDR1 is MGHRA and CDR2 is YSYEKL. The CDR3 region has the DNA TGCGCCAGCAGCCTAAGAGCAGGCGGGGAGGTTAGCTCCTATAATTCACCCCTCCACTTT. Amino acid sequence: CASSLRAGGEVSSYNSPLHF.

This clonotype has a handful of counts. The CDR3 DNA reads as TGTGCCAGCAGCTTTCTCCGAGGGGCGGGAGCCGAGCAGTACTTC. Its protein is CASSFLRGAGAEQYF. The J gene is TRBJ2-7, the V gene TRBV5-6; TRBD2 matches at 7 bases. Trimming at V came to 2 bases and at J to 6 bases, leaving 11 bases not matched to a gene. From germline, CDR1 is SGHDT and CDR2 YYEEEE. The CDR3 sequence is 15 residues long.

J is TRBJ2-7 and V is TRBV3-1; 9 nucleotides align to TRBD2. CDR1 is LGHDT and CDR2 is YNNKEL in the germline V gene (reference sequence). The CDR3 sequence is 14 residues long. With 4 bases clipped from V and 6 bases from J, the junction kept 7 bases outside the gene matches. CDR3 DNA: TGTGCCAGCAGCCGCGCTAGCGGGAACGGCGAGCAGTACTTC. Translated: CASSRASGNGEQYF.

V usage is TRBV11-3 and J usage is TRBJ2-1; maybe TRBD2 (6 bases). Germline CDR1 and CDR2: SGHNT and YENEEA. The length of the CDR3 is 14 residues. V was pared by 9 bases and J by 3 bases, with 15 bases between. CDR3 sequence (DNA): TGTGCCAGTCATTCGGGCGGGGTCTACAATGAGCAGTTCTTC. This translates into CASHSGGVYNEQFF.

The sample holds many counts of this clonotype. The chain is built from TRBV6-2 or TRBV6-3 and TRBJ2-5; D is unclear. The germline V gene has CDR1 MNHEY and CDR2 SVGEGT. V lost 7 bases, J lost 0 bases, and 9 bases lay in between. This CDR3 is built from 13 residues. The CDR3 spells CASTEPYQETQYF. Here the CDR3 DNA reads TGTGCCAGCACCGAGCCGTACCAAGAGACCCAGTACTTC.

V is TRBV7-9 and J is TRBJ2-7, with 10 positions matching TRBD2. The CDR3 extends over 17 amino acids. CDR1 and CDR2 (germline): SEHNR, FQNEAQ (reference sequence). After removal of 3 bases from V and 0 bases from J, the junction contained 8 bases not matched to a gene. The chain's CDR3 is CASSFGVSGGSSYEQYF. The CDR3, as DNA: TGTGCCAGCAGCTTTGGCGTTAGCGGGGGGTCCTCCTACGAGCAGTACTTC.

In DNA, the CDR3 is TGTGCCAGCAGTCCTGGACAGGAAGCATTCTATAATTCACCCCTCCACTTT. Amino acids: CASSPGQEAFYNSPLHF. The chain is built from TRBV12-3 or TRBV12-4 and TRBJ1-6, with 7 bases aligning to TRBD1. The trim removed 5 bases at V and 3 bases at J, leaving 10 bases unmatched. The CDR3 length is 17 residues.

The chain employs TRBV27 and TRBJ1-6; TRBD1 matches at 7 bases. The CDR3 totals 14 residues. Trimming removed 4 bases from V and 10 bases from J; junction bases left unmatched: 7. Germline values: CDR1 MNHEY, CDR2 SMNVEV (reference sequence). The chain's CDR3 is CASSSGGGWSPLHF. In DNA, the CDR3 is TGTGCCAGCAGTTCGGGAGGGGGCTGGTCACCCCTCCACTTT.

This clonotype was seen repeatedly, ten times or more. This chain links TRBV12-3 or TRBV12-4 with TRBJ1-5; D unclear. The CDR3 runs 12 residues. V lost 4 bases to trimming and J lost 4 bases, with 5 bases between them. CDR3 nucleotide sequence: TGTGCCAGCAGTTCGATGAATCAGCCCCAGCATTTT. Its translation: CASSSMNQPQHF.

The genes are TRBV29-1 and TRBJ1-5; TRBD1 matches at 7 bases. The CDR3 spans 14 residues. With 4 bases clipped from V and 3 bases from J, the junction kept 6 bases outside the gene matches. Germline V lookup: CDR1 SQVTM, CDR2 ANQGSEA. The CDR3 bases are TGCAGCGTTGGGATGACAGGGCTCAATCAGCCCCAGCATTTT. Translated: CSVGMTGLNQPQHF.

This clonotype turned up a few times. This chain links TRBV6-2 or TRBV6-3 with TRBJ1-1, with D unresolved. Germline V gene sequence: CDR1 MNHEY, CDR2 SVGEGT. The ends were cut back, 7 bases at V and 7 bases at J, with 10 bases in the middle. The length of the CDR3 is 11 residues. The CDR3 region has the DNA TGTGCCAGCACGCGGGGTGTTGAAGCTTTCTTT. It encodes CASTRGVEAFF.

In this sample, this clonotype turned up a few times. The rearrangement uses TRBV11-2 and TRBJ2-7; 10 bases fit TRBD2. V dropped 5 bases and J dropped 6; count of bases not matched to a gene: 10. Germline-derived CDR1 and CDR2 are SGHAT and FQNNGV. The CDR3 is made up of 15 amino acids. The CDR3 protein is CASSRPLAGVLEQYF. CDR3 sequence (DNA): TGTGCCAGCAGCAGACCCCTAGCGGGGGTCCTCGAGCAGTACTTC.

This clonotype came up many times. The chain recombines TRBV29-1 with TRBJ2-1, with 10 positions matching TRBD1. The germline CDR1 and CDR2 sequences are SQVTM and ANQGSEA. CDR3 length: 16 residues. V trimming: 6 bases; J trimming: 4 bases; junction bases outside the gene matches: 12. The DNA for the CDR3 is TGCAGCGTCCTAAACGACAGGGGGCGCAAGTACAATGAGCAGTTCTTC. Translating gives CSVLNDRGRKYNEQFF.

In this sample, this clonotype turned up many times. The CDR3, as DNA: TGTGCCAGCAGCGGGGTGGGGCCGGATACGCAGTATTTT. It codes for CASSGVGPDTQYF. The chain has TRBV25-1 and TRBJ2-3; D tentatively fits TRBD1 or TRBD2 (5 bases each). Trimming took off 6 bases at V and 6 bases at J, with 13 bases between the two ends. The germline gives CDR1 MGHDK, CDR2 SYGVNS. The CDR3 runs 13 residues.